A selection of T cell receptor beta chains follows, all from one sample in a study of blood T cell repertoires in COVID-19. The table came from immunoSEQ multiplex PCR; TCRdb's copy has only in-frame clones and leaves some out. The data contain roughly 500,000 clones, roughly 90% of them singletons. Source material: PBMCs or T cells enriched from blood (not recorded which). The receptors stem from a woman in her 40s who had recovered from COVID-19. The CDR3 runs from the conserved cysteine through the conserved F or W. Fields, in order: D gene, clone size, V gene, J gene, CDR3 DNA, CDR3 protein. The D gene is left open where the match is weak. Only part of the rows carry a size: once, few, many, or a class if the clone is expanded.

d_gene: -; abundance: few; v_gene: TRBV4-3; j_gene: TRBJ1-2; CDR3nt: TGCGCCAGCAGCCAAGGTATACAGGGCAATGGCTACACCTTC; CDR3aa: CASSQGIQGNGYTF
d_gene: -; abundance: -; v_gene: TRBV6-5; j_gene: TRBJ2-7; CDR3nt: TGTGCCAGCAGTTACTCCACAGGGGAGGTGTGGTACGAGCAGTACTTC; CDR3aa: CASSYSTGEVWYEQYF
d_gene: -; abundance: -; v_gene: TRBV4-3; j_gene: TRBJ2-3; CDR3nt: TGCGCCAGCAGCCAAGATGGGGCTGTTACGCAGTATTTT; CDR3aa: CASSQDGAVTQYF
d_gene: -; abundance: -; v_gene: TRBV2; j_gene: TRBJ1-2; CDR3nt: TGTGCCAGCAGGGAACAGGGACACAACTATGGCTACACCTTC; CDR3aa: CASREQGHNYGYTF
d_gene: -; abundance: -; v_gene: TRBV3-1/TRBV3-2; j_gene: TRBJ2-2; CDR3nt: TGTGCCAGCAGCCAAAGGGGGTCTGGGGAGCTGTTTTTT; CDR3aa: CASSQRGSGELFF
d_gene: TRBD1; abundance: -; v_gene: TRBV7-2; j_gene: TRBJ2-2; CDR3nt: TGTGCCAGCAGCTTAGCCGGGACAGGGGTTACCGGGGAGCTGTTTTTT; CDR3aa: CASSLAGTGVTGELFF
d_gene: -; abundance: -; v_gene: TRBV2; j_gene: TRBJ1-1; CDR3nt: TGTGCCAGCAGTGAAGCATCCGGGAACACTGAAGCTTTCTTT; CDR3aa: CASSEASGNTEAFF
d_gene: -; abundance: -; v_gene: TRBV7-9; j_gene: TRBJ1-2; CDR3nt: TGTGCCAGCAGCTTTTTGTCGCGCGGTCGTGACTATGGCTACACCTTC; CDR3aa: CASSFLSRGRDYGYTF
d_gene: -; abundance: -; v_gene: TRBV4-3; j_gene: TRBJ1-2; CDR3nt: TGCGCCAGCAGCCAAGTTTCCTCTTCAGGGGAATTTAGCTACACCTTC; CDR3aa: CASSQVSSSGEFSYTF
d_gene: TRBD1; abundance: -; v_gene: TRBV27; j_gene: TRBJ2-3; CDR3nt: TGTGCCACCTCCCCAGGGGGAAGTTATACGCAGTATTTT; CDR3aa: CATSPGGSYTQYF
d_gene: -; abundance: -; v_gene: TRBV6-2/TRBV6-3; j_gene: TRBJ1-5; CDR3nt: TGTGCCAGCAGTCGGGTCCTCTTGACTAATCAGCCCCAGCATTTT; CDR3aa: CASSRVLLTNQPQHF
d_gene: -; abundance: -; v_gene: TRBV11-2; j_gene: TRBJ1-1; CDR3nt: TGTGCCAGCACCGCGGACGGGGGCACTGAAGCTTTCTTT; CDR3aa: CASTADGGTEAFF
d_gene: TRBD1; abundance: -; v_gene: TRBV7-2; j_gene: TRBJ1-1; CDR3nt: TGTGCCAGCAGCTCCCGGGACAGGGGAGCGAACACTGAAGCTTTCTTT; CDR3aa: CASSSRDRGANTEAFF
d_gene: -; abundance: once; v_gene: TRBV9; j_gene: TRBJ2-2; CDR3nt: TGTGCCAGCAGCGTTGGGCTGAGACACACCGGGGAGCTGTTTTTT; CDR3aa: CASSVGLRHTGELFF
d_gene: TRBD2; abundance: once; v_gene: TRBV5-4; j_gene: TRBJ2-2; CDR3nt: TGTGCCAGCAGCTTGGGGCGGGAGGGCCATACCGGGGAGCTGTTTTTT; CDR3aa: CASSLGREGHTGELFF
d_gene: -; abundance: -; v_gene: TRBV5-4; j_gene: TRBJ2-1; CDR3nt: TGTGCCAGCAGCTTGCGGGGCGGGATGGTTAGAAAAAATGAGCAGTTCTTC; CDR3aa: CASSLRGGMVRKNEQFF
d_gene: TRBD1; abundance: -; v_gene: TRBV19; j_gene: TRBJ2-3; CDR3nt: TGTGCCAGTAATTCGGGACAGCGTTTTCAAGATACGCAGTATTTT; CDR3aa: CASNSGQRFQDTQYF
d_gene: TRBD1; abundance: few; v_gene: TRBV7-9; j_gene: TRBJ1-1; CDR3nt: TGTGCCAGCAGCCCGTACGACAGGGGGAACACTGAAGCTTTCTTT; CDR3aa: CASSPYDRGNTEAFF
d_gene: -; abundance: -; v_gene: TRBV30; j_gene: TRBJ2-2; CDR3nt: TGTGCCTGGAGTGCAGGGACTTTTAGGTTTGGGGAGCTGTTTTTT; CDR3aa: CAWSAGTFRFGELFF
d_gene: -; abundance: -; v_gene: TRBV2; j_gene: TRBJ1-1; CDR3nt: TGTGCCAGCAGAGGGGAGGACACTGAAGCTTTCTTT; CDR3aa: CASRGEDTEAFF